This is a list of T cell receptor beta chains from one sample in a study of memory CD4+ T cells and cytomegalovirus serostatus. Method: immunoSEQ multiplex PCR; TCRdb's copy keeps in-frame clones and lacks some. The data show 50,000 to 75,000 clones, around 86% seen once. Sequencing was carried out using memory CD4+ T cells from blood. The receptors shown here come from an adult in good health and CMV-seronegative. CDR3s include the opening cysteine and the closing phenylalanine or tryptophan. Each record gives: D gene, clone size, J gene, V gene, CDR3 protein, CDR3 DNA. D genes are given only for firm matches. Only part of the rows carry a size: once, few, many, or a class if the clone is expanded.

D: TRBD1
size: -
J: TRBJ2-7
V: TRBV18
CDR3: CASSLGTAYEQYF
DNA: TGTGCCAGCTCACTAGGGACAGCCTACGAGCAGTACTTC

D: -
size: -
J: TRBJ1-2
V: TRBV20-1
CDR3: CSASRGRSYTF
DNA: TGCAGTGCTAGTCGGGGCAGGAGCTACACCTTC

D: TRBD1
size: -
J: TRBJ2-1
V: TRBV28
CDR3: CASNLPPGQGKYNEQFF
DNA: TGTGCCAGCAACTTACCCCCGGGACAGGGGAAGTACAATGAGCAGTTCTTC

D: -
size: -
J: TRBJ2-7
V: TRBV15
CDR3: CATSRFGGTEQYF
DNA: TGTGCCACCAGCCGTTTCGGCGGGACCGAGCAGTACTTC

D: -
size: -
J: TRBJ2-1
V: TRBV12-5
CDR3: CASGWEGTPSSYNEQFF
DNA: TGTGCTAGTGGTTGGGAGGGGACACCTTCTTCCTACAATGAGCAGTTCTTC

D: -
size: -
J: TRBJ2-5
V: TRBV7-3
CDR3: CASSLTKQETQYF
DNA: TGTGCCAGCAGCTTAACTAAACAAGAGACCCAGTACTTC

D: TRBD1
size: -
J: TRBJ1-1
V: TRBV18
CDR3: CASSPRGQMNTEAFF
DNA: TGTGCCAGCTCACCCCGGGGACAGATGAACACTGAAGCTTTCTTT

D: -
size: -
J: TRBJ2-5
V: TRBV4-1
CDR3: CASSQLRGGETQYF
DNA: TGCGCCAGCAGCCAACTGAGGGGGGGGGAGACCCAGTACTTC

D: TRBD1
size: -
J: TRBJ1-2
V: TRBV7-8
CDR3: CASSLTHSTGGGYGYTF
DNA: TGTGCCAGCAGCTTAACCCATTCTACAGGGGGAGGCTATGGCTACACCTTC

D: TRBD2
size: -
J: TRBJ2-2
V: TRBV11-2
CDR3: CASSLPSGANTGELFF
DNA: TGTGCCAGCAGCTTACCTAGCGGGGCGAACACCGGGGAGCTGTTTTTT

D: TRBD1
size: -
J: TRBJ2-7
V: TRBV5-4
CDR3: CASSLSPGQGYEQYF
DNA: TGTGCCAGCAGCTTATCGCCGGGACAGGGCTACGAGCAGTACTTC

D: -
size: -
J: TRBJ2-2
V: TRBV29-1
CDR3: CSVEGMGATGELFF
DNA: TGCAGCGTTGAAGGGATGGGTGCTACCGGGGAGCTGTTTTTT

D: -
size: -
J: TRBJ1-1
V: TRBV7-2
CDR3: CASSLDRFEAFF
DNA: TGTGCCAGCAGCTTAGACCGGTTTGAAGCTTTCTTT

D: TRBD2
size: -
J: TRBJ2-5
V: TRBV19
CDR3: CASSLLSGPQETQYF
DNA: TGTGCCAGTAGTCTGCTTAGCGGGCCCCAAGAGACCCAGTACTTC

D: -
size: -
J: TRBJ2-3
V: TRBV6-1
CDR3: CASSEAGAGATDTQYF
DNA: TGTGCCAGCAGTGAAGCAGGGGCTGGGGCCACAGATACGCAGTATTTT

D: TRBD2
size: once
J: TRBJ2-7
V: TRBV5-6
CDR3: CASSGWTSGSYEQYF
DNA: TGTGCCAGCAGCGGGTGGACTAGCGGGAGCTACGAGCAGTACTTC

D: TRBD1
size: -
J: TRBJ2-1
V: TRBV19
CDR3: CASSQGRTGRRNEQFF
DNA: TGTGCCAGTAGTCAGGGCCGGACAGGGCGACGCAATGAGCAGTTCTTC